A selection of T cell receptor beta chains follows, all from one sample in a study of blood T cell repertoires in COVID-19. Measured with immunoSEQ multiplex PCR; TCRdb has only the in-frame clones, and not every one. This table holds some 90,000 clones, around nine tenths found once. Material for sequencing was peripheral blood. The receptors here all came from a woman aged 55-70 years with COVID-19, enrolled during active disease. Both conserved end residues are part of each CDR3. D genes are given only for firm matches. Clone size is stated in some rows and not others, as once, few, many or a class when expanded.

TRBJ2-1,NA,15,TRBV11-3,NA,CASSYSGSSYNEQFF,TGTGCCAGCAGCTACAGCGGATCCTCCTACAATGAGCAGTTCTTC
TRBJ1-2,TRBD1,16,TRBV18,NA,CASSPTTGVGNYGYTF,TGTGCCAGCTCTCCCACGACAGGGGTGGGAAACTATGGCTACACCTTC
TRBJ1-1,NA,15,TRBV5-3,NA,CARSLEGDVLTEAFF,TGTGCCAGAAGCTTGGAGGGGGACGTCCTCACTGAAGCTTTCTTT
TRBJ2-7,NA,13,TRBV21-1,NA,CASSFDSSYEQYF,TGTGCCAGCAGCTTTGACAGCTCCTACGAGCAGTACTTC
TRBJ1-5,TRBD1,15,TRBV24-1,NA,CATSDLRDREQTQHF,TGTGCCACCAGTGATTTGCGGGACAGGGAGCAGACCCAGCATTTT
TRBJ2-4,TRBD2,18,TRBV6-2/TRBV6-3,NA,CASSNDRSGGARTNIQYF,TGTGCCAGCAGTAACGACAGAAGCGGGGGGGCCCGTACGAACATTCAGTACTTC
TRBJ1-1,TRBD1,15,TRBV5-5,NA,CASSAPTGVNTEAFF,TGTGCCAGCAGCGCTCCGACAGGGGTTAACACTGAAGCTTTCTTT
TRBJ1-1,NA,14,TRBV7-9,NA,CASSLLAGDTEAFF,TGTGCCAGCAGCTTATTGGCAGGGGACACTGAAGCTTTCTTT
TRBJ2-2,NA,13,TRBV5-6,NA,CASSRENTGELFF,TGTGCCAGCAGCCGGGAGAACACCGGGGAGCTGTTTTTT
TRBJ2-6,NA,16,TRBV18,NA,CASSPGGVSGANVLTF,TGTGCCAGCTCACCAGGAGGAGTCTCTGGGGCCAACGTCCTGACTTTC
TRBJ2-1,TRBD1,15,TRBV5-6,NA,CASSSGQGNWNEQFF,TGTGCCAGCAGCTCGGGACAGGGGAATTGGAATGAGCAGTTCTTC
TRBJ1-2,NA,12,TRBV7-9,NA,CASSQDTYGYTF,TGTGCCAGCAGCCAGGACACCTATGGCTACACCTTC
TRBJ1-4,TRBD1,16,TRBV28,NA,CATGPTGGGTNEKLFF,TGTGCCACGGGCCCGACAGGGGGCGGAACTAATGAAAAACTGTTTTTT
TRBJ1-5,NA,17,TRBV7-9,few,CASSLEGTSYSNQPQHF,TGTGCCAGCAGCTTAGAAGGGACATCCTATAGCAATCAGCCCCAGCATTTT
TRBJ1-1,NA,13,TRBV12-3/TRBV12-4,NA,CASSLRGGTEAFF,TGTGCCAGCAGTTTACGAGGGGGCACTGAAGCTTTCTTT
TRBJ2-2,NA,14,TRBV7-8,once,CASRWGANTGELFF,TGTGCCAGCAGGTGGGGGGCGAACACCGGGGAGCTGTTTTTT
TRBJ1-1,TRBD1,14,TRBV2,NA,CASPRGHIDTEAFF,TGTGCCAGCCCTAGGGGGCATATTGACACTGAAGCTTTCTTT
TRBJ2-3,NA,13,TRBV7-2,NA,CASSFQGPDTQYF,TGTGCCAGCAGCTTCCAGGGCCCAGATACGCAGTATTTT
TRBJ2-1,TRBD2,15,TRBV9,once,CASSVGASGGNEQFF,TGTGCCAGCAGCGTAGGTGCTAGCGGGGGGAATGAGCAGTTCTTC
TRBJ2-3,TRBD2,19,TRBV5-1,NA,CASSSWGLARGGGTDTQYF,TGCGCCAGCAGTTCCTGGGGACTCGCCAGGGGCGGGGGGACAGATACGCAGTATTTT
TRBJ1-2,TRBD1,14,TRBV5-8,NA,CASRPRTGGYGYTF,TGTGCCAGCAGACCTCGGACAGGGGGCTATGGCTACACCTTC
TRBJ2-1,TRBD1,15,TRBV9,NA,CASSAAGTEYNEQFF,TGTGCCAGCAGCGCGGCCGGGACAGAGTACAATGAGCAGTTCTTC